This T cell receptor beta chain was sequenced in a study of T cell responses to AZD1222 COVID-19 vaccine. The study, taken as a whole, reports: Just a handful of AZD1222 recipients tested seropositive at baseline. Without day 14 samples, only post-peak T cell repertoires were studied.

With respect to this clone: Its antigen is not known.

Germline V gives CDR1 GTSNPN, CDR2 SVGIG (reference sequence). The CDR3 covers 15 residues. Trimming cost V 3 bases and J 2 bases, with 15 bases left between them. Data came from immunoSEQ multiplex PCR; TCRdb stores just in-frame clones and leaves some out. Of 150,000 or so clones listed, approximately 90% are singletons. Pooling of second doses given at about 4 or about 12 weeks was done. This chain uses TRBV30 with TRBJ2-3; D perhaps matches TRBD1 (6 bases). This specimen consisted of peripheral blood, obtained 28 days after the second AZD1222 dose. The clonotype was recovered from an adult who received the AZD1222 COVID-19 vaccine. CDR3 DNA sequence: TGTGCCTGGAGGTCCGGACAGTCGAACACAGATACGCAGTATTTT. It codes for CAWRSGQSNTDTQYF.